The table lists the clone carrying this T cell receptor beta chain with a few counts. Its specificity is unknown. Antiretroviral therapy had run roughly three months, about 14 weeks, before follow-up blood collection. All unsorted peripheral T cells were captured because whole blood was used without fractionation. cDNA was made from about 500 ng RNA using alpha and beta constant primers. Alpha and beta chain libraries were made separately by chain-specific third strand synthesis with multiplexing indices. Using its own MiXCR run on the 5' RACE reads, TCRdb lists one record per CDR3 protein. Of about 14,000 distinct CDR3 sequences in the sample, 9.5% to 15% were seen once. V was cut by 1 base and J by 2 bases, with 8 bases left in between. This CDR3 is 14 amino acids long. Germline lookup yields CDR1 MNHEY and CDR2 SVGAGI. These data are taken from a study of HIV-infected patients and healthy controls.

Whole-study results and caveats: Slight age and sex differences between study cohorts did not explain the diversity differences. HIV-infected patients shared fewer CDR3 sequences between individuals than healthy controls.

The sequences come from blood, collected during antiretroviral therapy. The clonotype was recovered from an adult with HIV infection. The donor label of this sample is uncertain. The chain employs TRBV6-5 and TRBJ2-5; D is undetermined. The DNA of the CDR3 is TGTGCCAGCAGTTACTTGGGGAATCAAGAGACCCAGTACTTC. This sequence encodes CASSYLGNQETQYF.